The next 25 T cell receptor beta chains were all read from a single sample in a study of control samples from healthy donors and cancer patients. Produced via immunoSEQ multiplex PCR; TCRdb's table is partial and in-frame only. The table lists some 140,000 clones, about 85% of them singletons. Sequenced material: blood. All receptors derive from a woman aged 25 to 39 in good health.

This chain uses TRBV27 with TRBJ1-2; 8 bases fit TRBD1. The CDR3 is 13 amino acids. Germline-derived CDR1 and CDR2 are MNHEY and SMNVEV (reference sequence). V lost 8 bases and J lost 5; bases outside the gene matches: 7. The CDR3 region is CASASGGNYGYTF. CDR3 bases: TGTGCCAGCGCCTCAGGGGGCAATTATGGCTACACCTTC.

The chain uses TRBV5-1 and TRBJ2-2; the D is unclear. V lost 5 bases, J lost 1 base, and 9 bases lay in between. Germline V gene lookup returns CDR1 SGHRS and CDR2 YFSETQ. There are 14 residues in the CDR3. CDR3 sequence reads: CASRRVQNTGELFF. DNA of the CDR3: TGCGCCAGCAGACGGGTCCAGAACACCGGGGAGCTGTTTTTT.

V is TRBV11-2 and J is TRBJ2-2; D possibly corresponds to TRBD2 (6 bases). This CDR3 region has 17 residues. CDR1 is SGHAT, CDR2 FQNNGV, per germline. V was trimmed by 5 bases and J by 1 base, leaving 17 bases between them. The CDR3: CASSPGPMGGNTGELFF. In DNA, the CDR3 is TGTGCCAGCAGCCCAGGACCCATGGGGGGGAACACCGGGGAGCTGTTTTTT.

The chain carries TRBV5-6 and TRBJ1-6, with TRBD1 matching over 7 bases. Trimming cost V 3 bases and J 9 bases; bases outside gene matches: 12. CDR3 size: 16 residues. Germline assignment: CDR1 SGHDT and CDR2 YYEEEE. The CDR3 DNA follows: TGTGCCAGCAGCTATCCACAGGGGCAAATTAGTTCACCCCTCCACTTT. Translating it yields CASSYPQGQISSPLHF.

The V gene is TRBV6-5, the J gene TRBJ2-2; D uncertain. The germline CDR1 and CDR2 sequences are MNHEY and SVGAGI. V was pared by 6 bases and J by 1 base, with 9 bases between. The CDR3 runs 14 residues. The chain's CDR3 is CASRIDWNTGELFF. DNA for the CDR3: TGTGCCAGCAGAATCGACTGGAACACCGGGGAGCTGTTTTTT.

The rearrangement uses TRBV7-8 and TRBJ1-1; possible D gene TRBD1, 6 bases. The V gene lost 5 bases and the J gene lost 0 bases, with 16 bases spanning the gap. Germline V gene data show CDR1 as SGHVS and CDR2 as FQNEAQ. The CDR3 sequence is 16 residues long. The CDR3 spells CASSPGQYFMNTEAFF. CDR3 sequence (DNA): TGTGCCAGCAGCCCCGGACAGTACTTCATGAACACTGAAGCTTTCTTT.

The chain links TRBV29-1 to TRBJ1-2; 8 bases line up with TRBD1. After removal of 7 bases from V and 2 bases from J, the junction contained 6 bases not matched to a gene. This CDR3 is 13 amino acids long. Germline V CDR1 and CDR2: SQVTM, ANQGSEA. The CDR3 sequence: CSARTGTNYGYTF. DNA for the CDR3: TGCAGCGCTCGGACAGGGACCAACTATGGCTACACCTTC.

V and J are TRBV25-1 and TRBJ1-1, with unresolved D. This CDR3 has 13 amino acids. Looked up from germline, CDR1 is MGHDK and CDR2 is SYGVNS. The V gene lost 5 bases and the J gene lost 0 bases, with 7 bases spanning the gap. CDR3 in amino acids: CASSHGVNTEAFF. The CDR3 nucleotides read TGTGCCAGCAGTCATGGGGTGAACACTGAAGCTTTCTTT.

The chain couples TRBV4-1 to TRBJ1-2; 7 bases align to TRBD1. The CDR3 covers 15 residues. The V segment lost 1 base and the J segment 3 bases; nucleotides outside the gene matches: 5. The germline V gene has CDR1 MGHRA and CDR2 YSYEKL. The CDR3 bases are TGCGCCAGCAGCCAAGCCCCTGGGACAGACTATGGCTACACCTTC. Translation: CASSQAPGTDYGYTF.

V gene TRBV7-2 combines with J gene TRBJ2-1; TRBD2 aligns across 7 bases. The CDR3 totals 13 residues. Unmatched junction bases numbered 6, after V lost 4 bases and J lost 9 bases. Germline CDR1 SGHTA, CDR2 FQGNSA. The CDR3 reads CASSSMTSTEQFF. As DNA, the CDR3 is TGTGCCAGCAGCTCAATGACTAGCACTGAGCAGTTCTTC.

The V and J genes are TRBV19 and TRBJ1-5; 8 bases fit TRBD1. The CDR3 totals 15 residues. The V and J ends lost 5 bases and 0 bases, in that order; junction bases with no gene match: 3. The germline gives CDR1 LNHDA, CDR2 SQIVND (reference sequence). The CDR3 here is CASSPDRDSNQPQHF. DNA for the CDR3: TGTGCCAGTAGTCCGGACAGGGATAGCAATCAGCCCCAGCATTTT.

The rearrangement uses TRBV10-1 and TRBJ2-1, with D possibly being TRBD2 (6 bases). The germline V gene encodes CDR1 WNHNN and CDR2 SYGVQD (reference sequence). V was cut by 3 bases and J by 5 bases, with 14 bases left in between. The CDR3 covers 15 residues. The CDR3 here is CASSDTGVLHNEQFF. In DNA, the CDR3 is TGCGCCAGCAGTGATACGGGAGTGCTCCACAATGAGCAGTTCTTC.

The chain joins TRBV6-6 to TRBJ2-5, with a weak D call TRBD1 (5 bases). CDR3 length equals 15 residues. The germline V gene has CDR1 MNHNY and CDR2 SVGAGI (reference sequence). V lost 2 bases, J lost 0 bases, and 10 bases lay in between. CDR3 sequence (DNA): TGTGCCAGCAGTTACGGTGGGGCGTACCAAGAGACCCAGTACTTC. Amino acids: CASSYGGAYQETQYF.

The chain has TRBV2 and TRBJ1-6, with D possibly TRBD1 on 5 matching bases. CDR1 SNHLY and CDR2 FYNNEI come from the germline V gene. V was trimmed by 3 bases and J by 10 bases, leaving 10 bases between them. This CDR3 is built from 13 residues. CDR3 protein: CASSEGGASPLHF. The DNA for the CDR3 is TGTGCCAGCAGTGAGGGGGGTGCCTCACCCCTCCACTTT.

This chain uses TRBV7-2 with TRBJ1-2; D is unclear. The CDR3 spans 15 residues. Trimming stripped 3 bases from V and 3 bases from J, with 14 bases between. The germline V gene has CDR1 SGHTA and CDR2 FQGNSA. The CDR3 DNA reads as TGTGCCAGCAGCTTGGCTGGACGGGATCACTATGGCTACACCTTC. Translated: CASSLAGRDHYGYTF.

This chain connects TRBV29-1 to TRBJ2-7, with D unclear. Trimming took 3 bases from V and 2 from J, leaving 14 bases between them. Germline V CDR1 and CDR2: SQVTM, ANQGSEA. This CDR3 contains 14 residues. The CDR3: CSVEGQTHPYEQYF. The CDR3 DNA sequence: TGCAGCGTTGAGGGCCAGACTCATCCCTACGAGCAGTACTTC.

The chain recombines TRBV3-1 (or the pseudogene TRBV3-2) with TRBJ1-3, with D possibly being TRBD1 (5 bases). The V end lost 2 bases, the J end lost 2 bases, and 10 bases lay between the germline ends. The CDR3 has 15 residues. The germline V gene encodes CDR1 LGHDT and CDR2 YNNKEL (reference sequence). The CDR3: CASSQPTRAGNTIYF. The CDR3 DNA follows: TGTGCCAGCAGCCAACCTACCAGGGCTGGAAACACCATATATTTT.

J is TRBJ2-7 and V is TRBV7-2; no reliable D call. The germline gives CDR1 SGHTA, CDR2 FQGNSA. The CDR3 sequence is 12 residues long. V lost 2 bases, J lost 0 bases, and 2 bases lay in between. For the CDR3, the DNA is TGTGCCAGCAGCTTATTCTCCTACGAGCAGTACTTC. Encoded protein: CASSLFSYEQYF.

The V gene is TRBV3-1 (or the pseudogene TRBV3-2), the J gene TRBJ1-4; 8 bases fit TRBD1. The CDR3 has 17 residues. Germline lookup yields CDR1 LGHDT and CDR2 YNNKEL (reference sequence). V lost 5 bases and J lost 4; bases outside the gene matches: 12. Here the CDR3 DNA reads TGTGCCAGCAGCTTTGGACAGGGTGCAGGTGGTAATGAAAAACTGTTTTTT. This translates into CASSFGQGAGGNEKLFF.

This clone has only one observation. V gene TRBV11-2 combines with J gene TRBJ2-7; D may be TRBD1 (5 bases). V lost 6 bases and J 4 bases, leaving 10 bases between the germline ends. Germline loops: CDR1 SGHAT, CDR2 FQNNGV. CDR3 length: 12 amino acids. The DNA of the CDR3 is TGTGCCAGCAGTTCGCCAGGGTACGAGCAGTACTTC. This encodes CASSSPGYEQYF.

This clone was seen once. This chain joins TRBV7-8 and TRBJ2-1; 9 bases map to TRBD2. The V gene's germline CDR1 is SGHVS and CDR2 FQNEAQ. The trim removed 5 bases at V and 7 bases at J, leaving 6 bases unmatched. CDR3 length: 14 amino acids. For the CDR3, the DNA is TGTGCCAGCAGCCTTCGGACTAGCGAAAATGAGCAGTTCTTC. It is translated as CASSLRTSENEQFF.

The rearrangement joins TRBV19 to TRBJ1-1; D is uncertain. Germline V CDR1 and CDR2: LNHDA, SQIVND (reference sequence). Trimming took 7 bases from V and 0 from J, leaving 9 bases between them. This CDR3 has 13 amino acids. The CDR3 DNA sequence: TGTGCCAGTACTCCCACGCTGAACACTGAAGCTTTCTTT. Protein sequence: CASTPTLNTEAFF.

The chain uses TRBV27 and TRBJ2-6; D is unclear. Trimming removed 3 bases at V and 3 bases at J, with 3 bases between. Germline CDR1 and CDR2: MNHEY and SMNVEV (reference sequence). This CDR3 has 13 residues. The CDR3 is CASSLGGANVLTF. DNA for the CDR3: TGTGCCAGCAGTTTGGGTGGGGCCAACGTCCTGACTTTC.

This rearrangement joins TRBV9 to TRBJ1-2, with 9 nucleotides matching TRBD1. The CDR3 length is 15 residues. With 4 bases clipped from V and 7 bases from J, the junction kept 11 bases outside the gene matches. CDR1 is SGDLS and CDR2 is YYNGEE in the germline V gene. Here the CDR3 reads CASSPRVRTGAGYTF. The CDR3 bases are TGTGCCAGCAGCCCTCGAGTCAGGACAGGGGCTGGCTACACCTTC.

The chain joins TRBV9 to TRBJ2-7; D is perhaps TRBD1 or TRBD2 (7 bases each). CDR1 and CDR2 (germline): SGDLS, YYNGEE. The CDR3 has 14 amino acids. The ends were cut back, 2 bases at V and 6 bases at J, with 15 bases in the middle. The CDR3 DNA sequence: TGTGCCAGCAGCGTCAGGGGGGACTACAGCGAGCAGTACTTC. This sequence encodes CASSVRGDYSEQYF.